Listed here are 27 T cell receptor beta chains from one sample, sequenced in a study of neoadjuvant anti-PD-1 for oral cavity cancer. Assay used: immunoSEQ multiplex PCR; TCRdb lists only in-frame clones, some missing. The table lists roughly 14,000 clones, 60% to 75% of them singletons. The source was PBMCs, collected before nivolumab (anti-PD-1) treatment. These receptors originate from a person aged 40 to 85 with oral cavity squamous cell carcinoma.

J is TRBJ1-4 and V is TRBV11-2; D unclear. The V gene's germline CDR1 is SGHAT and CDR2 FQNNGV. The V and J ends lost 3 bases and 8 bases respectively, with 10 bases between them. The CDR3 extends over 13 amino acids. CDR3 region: CASSLKGGEKLFF. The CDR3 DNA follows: TGTGCCAGCAGCTTGAAGGGTGGGGAAAAACTGTTTTTT.

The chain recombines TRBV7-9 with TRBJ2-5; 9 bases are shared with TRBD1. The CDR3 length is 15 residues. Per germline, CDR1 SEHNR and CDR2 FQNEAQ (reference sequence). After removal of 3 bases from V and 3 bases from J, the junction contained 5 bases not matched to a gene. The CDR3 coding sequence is TGTGCCAGCAGCTTTGGCGGGACAGGGAAAGAGACCCAGTACTTC. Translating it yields CASSFGGTGKETQYF. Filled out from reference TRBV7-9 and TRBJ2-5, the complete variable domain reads DTGVSQNPRHKITKRGQNVTFRCDPISEHNRLYWYRQTLGQGPEFLTYFQNEAQLEKSRLLSDRFSAERPKGSFSTLEIQRTEQGDSAMYLCASSFGGTGKETQYFGPGTRLLVL.

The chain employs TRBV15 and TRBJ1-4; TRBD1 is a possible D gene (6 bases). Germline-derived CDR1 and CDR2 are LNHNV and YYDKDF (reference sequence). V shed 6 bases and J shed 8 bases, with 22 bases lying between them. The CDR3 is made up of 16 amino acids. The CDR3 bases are TGTGCCACCAGTATCGAGAGGGGGGGATTTTCGGAAAAACTGTTTTTT. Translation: CATSIERGGFSEKLFF. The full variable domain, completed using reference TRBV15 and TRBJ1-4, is DAMVIQNPRYQVTQFGKPVTLSCSQTLNHNVMYWYQQKSSQAPKLLFHYYDKDFNNEADTPDNFQSRRPNTSFCFLDIRSPGLGDTAMYLCATSIERGGFSEKLFFGSGTQLSVL.

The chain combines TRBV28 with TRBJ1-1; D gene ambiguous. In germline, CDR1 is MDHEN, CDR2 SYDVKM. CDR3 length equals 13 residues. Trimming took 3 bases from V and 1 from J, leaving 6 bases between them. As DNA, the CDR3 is TGTGCCAGCAGTTTTGGCACGAACACTGAAGCTTTCTTT. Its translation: CASSFGTNTEAFF. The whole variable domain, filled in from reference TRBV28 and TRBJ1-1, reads DVKVTQSSRYLVKRTGEKVFLECVQDMDHENMFWYRQDPGLGLRLIYFSYDVKMKEKGDIPEGYSVSREKKERFSLILESASTNQTSMYLCASSFGTNTEAFFGQGTRLTVV.

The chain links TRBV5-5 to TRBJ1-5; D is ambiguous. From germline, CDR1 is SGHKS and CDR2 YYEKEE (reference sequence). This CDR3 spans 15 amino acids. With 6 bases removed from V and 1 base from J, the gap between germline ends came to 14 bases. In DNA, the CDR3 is TGTGCCAGCAAAACGGTGGCAACGAGCAATCAGCCCCAGCATTTT. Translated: CASKTVATSNQPQHF.

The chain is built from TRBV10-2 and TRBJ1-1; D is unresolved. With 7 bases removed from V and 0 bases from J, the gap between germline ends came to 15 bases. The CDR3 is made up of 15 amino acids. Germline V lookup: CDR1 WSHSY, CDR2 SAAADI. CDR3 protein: CASKARTYLNTEAFF. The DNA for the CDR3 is TGCGCCAGCAAGGCCCGGACGTATTTGAACACTGAAGCTTTCTTT.

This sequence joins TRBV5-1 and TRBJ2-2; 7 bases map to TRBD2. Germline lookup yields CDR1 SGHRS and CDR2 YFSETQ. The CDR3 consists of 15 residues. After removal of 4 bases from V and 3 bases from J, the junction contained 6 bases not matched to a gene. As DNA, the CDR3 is TGCGCCAGCAGCGTTCAGCTAGCGGACACCGGGGAGCTGTTTTTT. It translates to CASSVQLADTGELFF.

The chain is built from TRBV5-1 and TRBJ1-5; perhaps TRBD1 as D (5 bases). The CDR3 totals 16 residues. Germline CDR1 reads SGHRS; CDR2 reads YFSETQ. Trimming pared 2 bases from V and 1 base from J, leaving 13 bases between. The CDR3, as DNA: TGCGCCAGCAGCTTAAGCGGCGACAGCAGCAATCAGCCCCAGCATTTT. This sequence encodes CASSLSGDSSNQPQHF. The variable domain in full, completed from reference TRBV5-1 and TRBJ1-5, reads KAGVTQTPRYLIKTRGQQVTLSCSPISGHRSVSWYQQTPGQGLQFLFEYFSETQRNKGNFPGRFSGRQFSNSRSEMNVSTLELGDSALYLCASSLSGDSSNQPQHFGDGTRLSIL.

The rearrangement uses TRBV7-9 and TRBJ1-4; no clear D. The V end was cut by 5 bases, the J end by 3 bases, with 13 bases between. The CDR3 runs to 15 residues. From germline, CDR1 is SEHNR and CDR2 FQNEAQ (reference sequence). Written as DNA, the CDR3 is TGTGCCAGCAGCCGGAGGACGCAGCCTAATGAAAAACTGTTTTTT. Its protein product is CASSRRTQPNEKLFF.

CDR3 protein: CASSFAGRSEQYF. The CDR3 coding sequence is TGTGCCAGCAGCTTTGCGGGAAGGAGCGAGCAGTACTTC. The chain is built from TRBV7-2 and TRBJ2-7; a weak D match, TRBD2 (6 bases). Germline V gives CDR1 SGHTA, CDR2 FQGNSA. The CDR3 runs to 13 residues. V lost 3 bases to trimming and J lost 6 bases, with 12 bases between them. The variable domain in full, completed from reference TRBV7-2 and TRBJ2-7, reads GAGVSQSPSNKVTEKGKDVELRCDPISGHTALYWYRQSLGQGLEFLIYFQGNSAPDKSGLPSDRFSAERTGGSVSTLTIQRTQQEDSAVYLCASSFAGRSEQYFGPGTRLTVT.

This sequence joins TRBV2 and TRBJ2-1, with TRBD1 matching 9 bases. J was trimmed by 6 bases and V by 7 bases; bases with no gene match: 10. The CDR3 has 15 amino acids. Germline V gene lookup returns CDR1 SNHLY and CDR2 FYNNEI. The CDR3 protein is CASTPSGQGVNEQFF. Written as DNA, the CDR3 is TGTGCCAGCACCCCGTCGGGACAGGGAGTCAATGAGCAGTTCTTC.

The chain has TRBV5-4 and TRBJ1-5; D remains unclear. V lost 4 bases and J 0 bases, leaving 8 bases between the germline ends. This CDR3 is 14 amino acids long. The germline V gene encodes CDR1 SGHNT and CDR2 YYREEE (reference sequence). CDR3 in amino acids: CASSVGNSNQPQHF. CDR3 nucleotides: TGTGCCAGCAGCGTCGGAAATAGCAATCAGCCCCAGCATTTT. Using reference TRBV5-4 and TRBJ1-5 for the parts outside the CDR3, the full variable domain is ETGVTQSPTHLIKTRGQQVTLRCSSQSGHNTVSWYQQALGQGPQFIFQYYREEENGRGNFPPRFSGLQFPNYSSELNVNALELDDSALYLCASSVGNSNQPQHFGDGTRLSIL.

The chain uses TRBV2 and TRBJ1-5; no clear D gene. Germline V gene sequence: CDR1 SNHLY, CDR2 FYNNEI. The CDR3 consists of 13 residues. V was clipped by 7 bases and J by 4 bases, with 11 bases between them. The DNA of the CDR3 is TGTGCCAGCACCCCTACTAGGAATCAGCCCCAGCATTTT. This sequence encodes CASTPTRNQPQHF.

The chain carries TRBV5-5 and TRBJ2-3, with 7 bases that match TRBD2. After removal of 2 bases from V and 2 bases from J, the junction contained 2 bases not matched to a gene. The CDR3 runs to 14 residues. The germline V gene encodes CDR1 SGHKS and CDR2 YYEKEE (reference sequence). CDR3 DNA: TGTGCCAGCAGCTTAGCGGGGACCACAGATACGCAGTATTTT. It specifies CASSLAGTTDTQYF.

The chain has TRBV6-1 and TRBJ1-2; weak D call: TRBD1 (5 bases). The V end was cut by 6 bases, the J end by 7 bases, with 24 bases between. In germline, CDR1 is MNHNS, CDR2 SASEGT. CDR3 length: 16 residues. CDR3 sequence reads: CASRESGQSGGAGYTF. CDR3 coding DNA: TGTGCCAGCAGAGAATCGGGGCAATCCGGCGGGGCTGGCTACACCTTC.

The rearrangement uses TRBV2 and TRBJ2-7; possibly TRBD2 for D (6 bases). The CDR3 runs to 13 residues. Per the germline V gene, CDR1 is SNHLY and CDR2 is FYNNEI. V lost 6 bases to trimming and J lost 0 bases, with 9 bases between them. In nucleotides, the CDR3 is TGTGCCAGCAGGGTGACTAGCTCCTACGAGCAGTACTTC. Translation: CASRVTSSYEQYF. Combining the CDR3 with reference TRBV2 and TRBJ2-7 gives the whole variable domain EPEVTQTPSHQVTQMGQEVILRCVPISNHLYFYWYRQILGQKVEFLVSFYNNEISEKSEIFDDQFSVERPDGSNFTLKIRSTKLEDSAMYFCASRVTSSYEQYFGPGTRLTVT.

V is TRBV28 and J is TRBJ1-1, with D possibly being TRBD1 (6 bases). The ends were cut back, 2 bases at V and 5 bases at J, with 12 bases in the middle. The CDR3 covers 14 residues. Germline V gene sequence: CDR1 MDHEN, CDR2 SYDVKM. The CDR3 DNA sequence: TGTGCCAGCAGTTTAGGGGGGCGGGAGACTGAAGCTTTCTTT. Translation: CASSLGGRETEAFF.

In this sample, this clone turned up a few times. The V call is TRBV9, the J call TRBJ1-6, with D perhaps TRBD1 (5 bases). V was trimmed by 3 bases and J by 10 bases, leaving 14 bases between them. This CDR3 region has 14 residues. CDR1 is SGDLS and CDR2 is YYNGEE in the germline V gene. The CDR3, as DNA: TGTGCCAGCAGCGGGAGGGGAAAGGGATCACCCCTCCACTTT. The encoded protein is CASSGRGKGSPLHF.

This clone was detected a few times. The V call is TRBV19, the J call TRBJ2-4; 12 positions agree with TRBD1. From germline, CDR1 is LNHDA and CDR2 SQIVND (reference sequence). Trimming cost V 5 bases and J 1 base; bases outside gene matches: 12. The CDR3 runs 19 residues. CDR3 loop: CASSSSRDRGRVAKNIQYF. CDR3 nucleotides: TGTGCCAGTAGTTCATCCCGGGACAGGGGGCGCGTCGCCAAAAACATTCAGTACTTC.

This CDR3 reads CRVGVNTEAFF. CDR3 DNA sequence: TGCAGGGTCGGGGTGAACACTGAAGCTTTCTTT. This rearrangement joins TRBV29-1 to TRBJ1-1; D ambiguous. Germline CDR1 is SQVTM and CDR2 is ANQGSEA. CDR3 size: 11 residues.

The CDR3 protein is CASTTLGQGNEQFF. In nucleotides, the CDR3 is TGTGCCAGTACCACCCTCGGACAGGGCAATGAGCAGTTCTTC. This sequence joins TRBV19 and TRBJ2-1; 8 bases are a match to TRBD1. In germline, CDR1 is LNHDA, CDR2 SQIVND (reference sequence). With V trimmed by 7 bases and J by 6 bases, 8 bases remained unmatched. The CDR3 is 14 residues long.

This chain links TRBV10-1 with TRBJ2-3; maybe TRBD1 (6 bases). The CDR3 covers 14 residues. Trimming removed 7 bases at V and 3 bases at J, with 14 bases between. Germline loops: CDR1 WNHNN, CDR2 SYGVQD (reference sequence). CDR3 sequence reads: CASTLGGSTDTQYF. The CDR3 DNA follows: TGCGCCAGCACTCTAGGGGGTTCGACAGATACGCAGTATTTT.

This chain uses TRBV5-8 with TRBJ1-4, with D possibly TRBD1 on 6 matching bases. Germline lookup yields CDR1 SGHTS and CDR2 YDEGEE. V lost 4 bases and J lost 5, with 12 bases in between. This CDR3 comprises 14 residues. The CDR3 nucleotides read TGTGCCAGCAGCACGGGACAAGTCAATGAAAAACTGTTTTTT. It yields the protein CASSTGQVNEKLFF.

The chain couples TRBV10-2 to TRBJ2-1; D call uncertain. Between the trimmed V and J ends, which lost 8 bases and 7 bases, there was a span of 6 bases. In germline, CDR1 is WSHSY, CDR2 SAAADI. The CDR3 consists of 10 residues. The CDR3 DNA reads TGCGCCAGCTCCGAGAATGAGCAGTTCTTC. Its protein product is CASSENEQFF.

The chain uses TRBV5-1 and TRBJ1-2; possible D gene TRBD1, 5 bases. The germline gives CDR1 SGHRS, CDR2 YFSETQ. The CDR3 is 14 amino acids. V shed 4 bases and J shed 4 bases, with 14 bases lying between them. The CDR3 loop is CASSPTGTVYGYTF. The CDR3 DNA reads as TGCGCCAGCAGCCCCACGGGGACTGTCTATGGCTACACCTTC.

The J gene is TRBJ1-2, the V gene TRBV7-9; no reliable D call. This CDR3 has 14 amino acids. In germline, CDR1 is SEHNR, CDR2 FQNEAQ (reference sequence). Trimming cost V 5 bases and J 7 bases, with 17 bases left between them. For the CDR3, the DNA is TGTGCCAGCAGCCTAGAGGGTGCCCGAAGTGGCTACACCTTC. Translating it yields CASSLEGARSGYTF.

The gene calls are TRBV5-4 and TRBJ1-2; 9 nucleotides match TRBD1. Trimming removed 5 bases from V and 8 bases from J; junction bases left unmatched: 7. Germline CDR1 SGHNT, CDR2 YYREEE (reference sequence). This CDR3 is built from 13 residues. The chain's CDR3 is CASSQQGARGYTF. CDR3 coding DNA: TGTGCCAGCAGTCAACAGGGGGCGAGGGGCTACACCTTC.